This TCR beta chain stems from a study of T cell responses to AZD1222 COVID-19 vaccine. Turning to the study itself: The analysis combined second doses at about 4 or about 12 weeks.

CDR1 is PRHDT, CDR2 FYEKMQ, per germline (reference sequence). This CDR3 region has 14 residues. Findings of the study overall: Compared with day 0, the breadth and depth of the Spike-specific TCR repertoire rose significantly after two doses of AZD1222. White British donors predominated, females outnumbered males, and clonal diversity was possibly underestimated.

Comment on this clone: Its antigen is currently unknown. One end of the junction fails to match germline, which may point to a read error.

The repertoire was sequenced with immunoSEQ multiplex PCR; TCRdb's copy has only in-frame clones and lacks some. The data contain approximately 100,000 clones, 86% of them seen just once; the ten biggest clones take up roughly 1.4%. This sample comprised peripheral blood, obtained on day 0 of AZD1222 vaccination. The sequence was collected from an adult in good health. The V gene is TRBV13, the J gene TRBJ2-7; a weak D match, TRBD1 (5 bases). The CDR3 sequence: CASRLVGASYEQYF. The CDR3 nucleotides read TGTGCCAGCAGGTTAGTTGGGGCTTCCTACGAGCAGTACTTC.